Given below is one T cell receptor beta chain in context. Its specificity is not known. These data originate in a study of shared clonotypes between healthy human individuals. The wider study: Used for every donor were three CD4 naive, three CD4 memory, two CD8 naive and one CD8 memory plate. General study results and limits: Naive subsets generally had larger estimated richness than memory subsets. Rarefaction showed sorted-subset sequencing was incomplete despite large depth.

Germline-derived CDR1 and CDR2 are SGHNT and YYREEE (reference sequence). Deletions cut 2 bases from V and 0 bases from J, with 11 bases between. The CDR3 sequence is 15 residues long. Using immunoSEQ multiplex PCR, the repertoire was profiled, and TCRdb retains in-frame clones only, with some absent. This repertoire shows fewer than 1.4 million clones, around 82% found once; its top ten account for around 0.6%. The TCR sequence derives from a man aged 18 to 35 in good health. Some clones in this sample may be carry-over from other donors' samples. The sample taken for sequencing was memory CD4+ T cells from PBMCs. Subset: CD45RA-negative fraction. The chain recombines TRBV5-4 with TRBJ1-2; D is possibly TRBD1 (5 bases). CDR3 sequence: CASSFSQTANYGYTF. In nucleotides, the CDR3 is TGTGCCAGCAGCTTTTCGCAGACAGCTAACTATGGCTACACCTTC.